This T cell receptor beta chain was identified during a study of PD-L1 blockade in urothelial cancer. Overall study: Males with bladder-origin urothelial cancer made up about 90% of the roughly 30 patients. Blood analyses occurred 3 weeks (second dose) and 6 weeks post treatment start. Study-level results: Stronger expansion of tumor-associated clones in blood at 3 weeks distinguished durable-benefit patients.

The repertoire was sequenced with immunoSEQ multiplex PCR; TCRdb's copy has only in-frame clones and lacks some. The table lists tens of thousands of clones, 87% of them singletons. V lost 4 bases to trimming and J lost 0 bases; unmatched junction nucleotides: 4. CDR1 is SGHNT and CDR2 is YYREEE in the germline V gene (reference sequence). CDR3 length: 15 residues. With regard to this clone: What it recognizes is unknown.

Sample: PBMCs, taken around atezolizumab (anti-PD-L1) treatment. This clonotype originated in a man aged 60 to 75 with urothelial cancer. The chain uses TRBV5-4 and TRBJ2-3, with TRBD1 identical over 8 bases. CDR3 in amino acids: CASSRTGLSTDTQYF. The CDR3 bases are TGTGCCAGCAGCCGGACAGGGTTAAGCACAGATACGCAGTATTTT.